The sequence of this TCR beta chain was determined in a study of coeliac disease. Some clones are missing from TCRdb's copy, which holds only in-frame ones; the method was immunoSEQ multiplex PCR. The table lists 3,700 or so clones, 66% of them singletons. V dropped 6 bases and J dropped 6; count of bases not matched to a gene: 19. Germline V CDR1 and CDR2: MDHEN, SYDVKM. The CDR3 sequence is 18 residues long. This clone has only a few counts. The antigen remains unidentified. Findings and limits, study-wide: Lower clonality than controls marked TRB and TRG repertoires from active celiac intraepithelial and lamina propria samples. Few TRB amino acid sequences were shared between samples; most were unique. Cross-contamination between intraepithelial and lamina propria cells was possible.

The rearrangement joins TRBV28 to TRBJ2-7; 11 bases fit TRBD2. The material sequenced was intraepithelial lymphocytes from the gut. The sequence was collected from a woman aged 18 to 35 with active celiac disease. The CDR3 spells CASSRLPHISGGVVEQYF. For the CDR3, the DNA is TGTGCCAGCAGCCGCCTCCCCCACATTAGCGGGGGGGTGGTCGAGCAGTACTTC.